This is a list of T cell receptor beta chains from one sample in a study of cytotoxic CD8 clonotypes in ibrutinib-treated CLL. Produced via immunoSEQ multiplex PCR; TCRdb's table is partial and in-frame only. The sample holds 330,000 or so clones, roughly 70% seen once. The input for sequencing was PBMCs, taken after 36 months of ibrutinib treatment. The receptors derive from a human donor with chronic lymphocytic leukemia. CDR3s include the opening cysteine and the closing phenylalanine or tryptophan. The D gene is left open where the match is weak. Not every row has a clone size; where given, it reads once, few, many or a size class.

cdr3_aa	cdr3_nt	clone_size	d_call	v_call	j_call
CSVEDPPGLAGGRDEQFF	TGCAGCGTTGAAGATCCCCCAGGGCTAGCGGGAGGGCGCGATGAGCAGTTCTTC	.	TRBD2	TRBV29-1	TRBJ2-1
CASREEFSGKNIQYF	TGTGCCAGCAGGGAAGAATTTTCGGGCAAAAACATTCAGTACTTC	.	.	TRBV6-1	TRBJ2-4
CASSPRQGIETQYF	TGTGCCAGCTCACCTCGACAGGGAATAGAGACCCAGTACTTC	.	TRBD1	TRBV18	TRBJ2-5
CASSDSSSNQPQHF	TGTGCCAGCAGCGACAGTAGTAGCAATCAGCCCCAGCATTTT	.	.	TRBV2	TRBJ1-5
CASSIVTGTSEQYF	TGTGCCAGTAGTATTGTGACAGGAACGAGTGAGCAGTACTTC	.	.	TRBV19	TRBJ2-7
CASSYTGERGYTF	TGTGCCAGCAGTTATACAGGGGAGCGTGGCTACACCTTC	.	TRBD1	TRBV28	TRBJ1-2
CASSVGVGTGYTF	TGTGCCAGCAGCGTAGGGGTAGGGACTGGCTACACCTTC	.	.	TRBV9	TRBJ1-2
CSVPIGEKAFF	TGCAGTGTTCCTATCGGGGAGAAAGCTTTCTTT	few	.	TRBV20-1	TRBJ1-1
CASSEVYEQYF	TGTGCCAGCAGTGAGGTCTACGAGCAGTACTTC	.	.	TRBV2	TRBJ2-7
CASSLPPTPGLTQETQYF	TGCGCCAGCAGCCTACCACCCACCCCGGGACTAACCCAAGAGACCCAGTACTTC	few	TRBD2	TRBV5-1	TRBJ2-5
CASSQLPTGFVQETQYF	TGCGCCAGCAGCCAACTGCCGACAGGGTTTGTCCAAGAGACCCAGTACTTC	.	TRBD1	TRBV4-1	TRBJ2-5
CASSIGRGGSYEQFF	TGTGCCAGCAGCATCGGACGGGGGGGCAGCTATGAGCAGTTCTTC	.	TRBD2	TRBV7-9	TRBJ2-1
CASRLGVGNTEAFF	TGCGCCAGCAGACTTGGGGTTGGGAACACTGAAGCTTTCTTT	.	.	TRBV5-1	TRBJ1-1
CASTIGPSYEQYF	TGTGCCAGCACCATCGGCCCTAGCTACGAGCAGTACTTC	.	.	TRBV28	TRBJ2-7
CASSYTSGSRYEQYF	TGTGCCAGCAGCTATACTAGCGGGAGTAGGTACGAGCAGTACTTC	.	TRBD2	TRBV7-2	TRBJ2-7
CASSTGTADQDYGYTF	TGTGCCAGCAGTACCGGGACCGCCGACCAGGACTATGGCTACACCTTC	.	.	TRBV6-9	TRBJ1-2
CASSRGTKNIQYF	TGTGCCAGCAGCAGGGGCACCAAAAACATTCAGTACTTC	few	.	TRBV2	TRBJ2-4
CAISETGGPYEQYF	TGTGCCATCAGTGAGACAGGGGGGCCCTACGAGCAGTACTTC	.	TRBD1	TRBV10-3	TRBJ2-7
CASSPGTSSGELFF	TGTGCCAGCAGCCCAGGGACTAGCAGCGGGGAGCTGTTTTTT	.	TRBD2	TRBV7-6	TRBJ2-2
CASMGGGAAETQYF	TGCGCCAGCATGGGCGGGGGGGCCGCGGAGACCCAGTACTTC	.	TRBD2	TRBV5-1	TRBJ2-5
CASSEMAGPGRGYTF	TGTGCCAGCAGTGAAATGGCAGGCCCAGGTCGTGGCTACACCTTC	.	.	TRBV2	TRBJ1-2
CSDTTGSGYTF	TGCAGCGACACTACAGGTTCTGGCTACACCTTC	.	.	TRBV29-1	TRBJ1-2
CASSVVEGSGYTF	TGTGCCAGCAGCGTAGTTGAGGGAAGCGGCTACACCTTC	.	.	TRBV9	TRBJ1-2
CASGTGQTNEQFF	TGTGCCAGCGGGACAGGACAGACTAATGAGCAGTTCTTC	once	TRBD1	TRBV13	TRBJ2-1
CATSSAPVGSGRRYLEQFF	TGTGCCACCAGCAGCGCCCCGGTGGGGAGCGGGAGGAGGTATCTTGAGCAGTTCTTC	.	TRBD2	TRBV15	TRBJ2-1
CASSESGSYEQYF	TGCGCCAGCAGTGAGTCCGGCAGCTACGAGCAGTACTTC	.	.	TRBV10-1	TRBJ2-7
CASSEATSHQPQHF	TGTGCCAGCAGTGAAGCGACGTCGCATCAGCCCCAGCATTTT	.	.	TRBV6-1	TRBJ1-5
CSGLAAVDNEQFF	TGCAGCGGACTAGCGGCGGTTGACAATGAGCAGTTCTTC	.	TRBD2	TRBV29-1	TRBJ2-1
CASSYRDTDYGYTF	TGTGCCAGCAGTTACAGGGACACCGACTATGGCTACACCTTC	few	.	TRBV6-6	TRBJ1-2
CASSVGYSYEQYF	TGTGCCAGCAGCGTGGGTTACTCCTACGAGCAGTACTTC	few	.	TRBV11-3	TRBJ2-7
CASSWGTSGADTQYF	TGTGCCAGCAGCTGGGGAACTAGCGGGGCAGATACGCAGTATTTT	.	TRBD2	TRBV7-3	TRBJ2-3
CASSLSFGGSYNEQFF	TGTGCCAGCAGCTTAAGCTTTGGGGGCTCCTACAATGAGCAGTTCTTC	.	.	TRBV7-3	TRBJ2-1
CASSVLLHTSTDTQYF	TGTGCCAGCAGCGTACTCTTACACACTAGCACAGATACGCAGTATTTT	.	.	TRBV9	TRBJ2-3
CASTWDRGSTDTQYF	TGTGCCAGCACCTGGGACAGGGGTAGCACAGATACGCAGTATTTT	.	TRBD1	TRBV6-5	TRBJ2-3
CASSDGTYTEAFF	TGCGCCAGCAGCGACGGGACTTACACTGAAGCTTTCTTT	.	.	TRBV10-2	TRBJ1-1
CASSANLETQYF	TGTGCCAGCAGCGCAAACTTGGAGACCCAGTACTTC	.	.	TRBV9	TRBJ2-5
CASGPFGGYYNEQFF	TGTGCTAGTGGCCCTTTTGGGGGCTACTACAATGAGCAGTTCTTC	.	.	TRBV12-5	TRBJ2-1
CASGRPQVDNEQFF	TGTGCCAGCGGTCGGCCCCAGGTGGACAATGAGCAGTTCTTC	.	.	TRBV7-2	TRBJ2-1
CSALDPILSEAFF	TGCAGCGCCCTGGATCCCATTTTGTCTGAAGCTTTCTTT	few	.	TRBV29-1	TRBJ1-1
CASNSGTDNNEQFF	TGTGCCAGTAATTCCGGGACAGACAACAATGAGCAGTTCTTC	.	TRBD1	TRBV19	TRBJ2-1
CASSLRGGLGEQYF	TGTGCCAGCAGCCTGAGGGGGGGCCTGGGAGAGCAGTACTTC	.	.	TRBV7-6	TRBJ2-7
CASSNGRAYEQYF	TGTGCCAGCAGTAACGGGAGAGCCTACGAGCAGTACTTC	.	.	TRBV6-6	TRBJ2-7
CASSLGLAGQETQYF	TGCGCCAGCAGCTTGGGACTAGCGGGTCAAGAGACCCAGTACTTC	few	TRBD2	TRBV5-1	TRBJ2-5
CASSSRPYQPQHF	TGTGCCAGCAGTTCCAGACCGTATCAGCCCCAGCATTTT	.	.	TRBV6-5	TRBJ1-5
CSVLPGGRHTEAFF	TGCAGCGTTCTCCCCGGCGGGAGGCACACTGAAGCTTTCTTT	.	.	TRBV29-1	TRBJ1-1
CASSIGQRTDTQYF	TGTGCCAGTAGCATCGGACAGCGCACAGATACGCAGTATTTT	.	.	TRBV19	TRBJ2-3
CASSAYRGTNEKLFF	TGTGCCAGCAGCGCATACAGGGGAACTAATGAAAAACTGTTTTTT	.	TRBD1	TRBV9	TRBJ1-4
CASSSIRTTNEKLFF	TGTGCCAGCAGTTCCATAAGAACAACTAATGAAAAACTGTTTTTT	.	.	TRBV27	TRBJ1-4
CASSLDGDYGYTF	TGTGCCAGCAGCTTAGACGGGGACTATGGCTACACCTTC	.	.	TRBV13	TRBJ1-2
CASSTRQGDEQYF	TGTGCCAGCAGCACCCGACAGGGGGACGAGCAGTACTTC	.	TRBD1	TRBV7-8	TRBJ2-7
CASSLRDRNTGELFF	TGTGCCAGCAGCCTCCGGGACAGGAACACCGGGGAGCTGTTTTTT	.	TRBD1	TRBV7-9	TRBJ2-2
CASSDTGPHYEQYF	TGTGCCAGCAGTGATACGGGACCCCACTACGAGCAGTACTTC	.	.	TRBV27	TRBJ2-7
CASSQDLGGYEQYF	TGCGCCAGCAGCCAAGATTTGGGGGGCTACGAGCAGTACTTC	.	.	TRBV4-3	TRBJ2-7
CAISESWTSEQYF	TGTGCCATCAGTGAGTCGTGGACCTCCGAGCAGTACTTC	.	.	TRBV10-3	TRBJ2-7
CAISEGYGNTIYF	TGTGCCATCAGTGAAGGTTATGGAAACACCATATATTTT	.	.	TRBV10-3	TRBJ1-3
CASSVVTGGETQYF	TGTGCCAGCAGCGTAGTAACGGGGGGCGAGACCCAGTACTTC	few	.	TRBV9	TRBJ2-5
CASSSGAPMNTEAFF	TGTGCCAGCAGCAGCGGGGCCCCCATGAACACTGAAGCTTTCTTT	.	.	TRBV21-1	TRBJ1-1
CASSPAERGTQYF	TGCGCCAGCAGCCCAGCCGAGCGGGGAACGCAGTATTTT	.	TRBD2	TRBV5-1	TRBJ2-3
CASSPPRQGLRSYEQYF	TGTGCCAGCTCACCACCTCGGCAGGGCCTGCGGTCCTACGAGCAGTACTTC	.	.	TRBV18	TRBJ2-7
CASSPVRTSEQYF	TGTGCCAGCAGTCCCGTCAGGACATCCGAGCAGTACTTC	.	.	TRBV2	TRBJ2-7